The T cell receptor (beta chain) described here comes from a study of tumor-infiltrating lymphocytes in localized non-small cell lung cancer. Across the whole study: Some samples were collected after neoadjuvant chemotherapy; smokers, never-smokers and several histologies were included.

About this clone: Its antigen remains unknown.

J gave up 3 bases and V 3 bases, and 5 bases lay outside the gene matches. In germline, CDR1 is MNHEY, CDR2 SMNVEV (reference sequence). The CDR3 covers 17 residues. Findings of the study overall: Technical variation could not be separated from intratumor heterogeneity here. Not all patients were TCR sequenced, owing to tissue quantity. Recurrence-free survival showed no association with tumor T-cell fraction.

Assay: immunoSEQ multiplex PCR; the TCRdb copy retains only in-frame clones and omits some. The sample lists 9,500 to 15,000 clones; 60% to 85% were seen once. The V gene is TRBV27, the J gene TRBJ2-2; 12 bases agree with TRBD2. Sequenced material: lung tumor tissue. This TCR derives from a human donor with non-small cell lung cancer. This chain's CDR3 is CASSFARLAGDTGELFF. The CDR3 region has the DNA TGTGCCAGCAGTTTCGCAAGACTAGCGGGGGACACCGGGGAGCTGTTTTTT.